A selection of T cell receptor beta chains follows, all from one sample in a study of post-analysis software for immune sequencing data. TCRdb reprocessed the PCR reads via MiXCR and lists one record per CDR3 protein. The data contain roughly 800,000 distinct CDR3 sequences, roughly 29% of them seen just once; the ten biggest clones take up 0.55% to 0.65%. Sequences were obtained from blood. These receptors were collected from a girl aged 10-17 years with multiple sclerosis. Both conserved end residues are part of each CDR3. The D gene is left open where the match is weak. Size values are once, few and many counts, or a class for expanded clones, and some rows have none.

clone_size d_call j_call v_call cdr3_aa cdr3_nt
many NA TRBJ2-7 TRBV27 CASSFGGISYEQYF TGTGCCAGCAGTTTCGGAGGAATATCCTACGAGCAGTACTTC
few NA TRBJ1-4 TRBV4-1 CASSPPSGTNEKLFF TGCGCCAGCAGCCCCCCCTCGGGAACTAATGAAAAACTGTTTTTT
NA TRBD1 TRBJ2-2 TRBV20-1 CSASFGQGQAGELFF TGCAGTGCTAGTTTCGGACAGGGGCAGGCCGGGGAGCTGTTTTTT
few TRBD1 TRBJ2-7 TRBV20-1 CSAQVGTASYEQYF TGCAGTGCCCAGGTTGGGACAGCCTCCTACGAGCAGTACTTC
NA TRBD1 TRBJ2-1 TRBV20-1 CSARGGTGGDNEQCF TGCAGTGCCAGAGGGGGGACAGGGGGGGACAATGAGCAGTGCTTC
many NA TRBJ2-7 TRBV29-1 CSVESGQGYEQYF TGCAGCGTTGAAAGCGGTCAGGGCTATGAGCAGTACTTC
many TRBD2 TRBJ2-5 TRBV20-1 CSASGGRETQYF TGCAGTGCTAGTGGCGGGAGGGAGACCCAGTACTTC
NA NA TRBJ2-3 TRBV6-5 CASSYSPSGIGTDTQYF TGTGCCAGCAGTTACTCCCCCTCAGGGATTGGCACAGATACGCAGTATTTT
NA TRBD2 TRBJ2-7 TRBV20-1 CSASRGVRGSDEQYF TGCAGTGCTAGTCGCGGTGTGCGCGGGAGTGACGAGCAGTACTTC
NA NA TRBJ2-3 TRBV20-1 CSAGRRGRVGTDTQYF TGCAGTGCTGGGCGCCGGGGGCGGGTGGGTACAGATACGCAGTATTTT
few TRBD2 TRBJ2-3 TRBV7-2 CASSLQAGVSDTQYF TGTGCCAGCAGCTTACAGGCGGGAGTATCAGATACGCAGTATTTT
few NA TRBJ1-4 TRBV12-3/TRBV12-4 CASSPSVGPWLFF TGTGCCAGCAGTCCGAGCGTAGGCCCTTGGCTGTTTTTT
few NA TRBJ1-6 TRBV6-1 CASLVGYSNSPLHF TGTGCCAGCCTCGTGGGGTACAGTAATTCACCCCTCCACTTT
NA NA TRBJ2-5 TRBV15 CATSTGGGPQETQYF TGTGCCACCAGCACTGGGGGGGGGCCTCAAGAGACCCAGTACTTC
NA TRBD1 TRBJ2-5 TRBV29-1 CSGTPGQQSFQETQYF TGCAGCGGGACACCGGGACAGCAGAGTTTCCAAGAGACCCAGTACTTC
NA TRBD2 TRBJ2-6 TRBV7-9 CASSPPAGGANVLTF TGTGCCAGCAGCCCACCAGCGGGGGGGGCCAACGTCCTGACTTTC
NA NA TRBJ1-4 TRBV7-9 CASSPRRDNEKLFF TGTGCCAGCAGCCCCCGCAGGGATAATGAAAAACTGTTTTTT
NA NA TRBJ2-2 TRBV10-3 CAISEGTSFGELFF TGTGCCATCAGTGAGGGAACTAGTTTCGGGGAGCTGTTTTTT
few NA TRBJ2-7 TRBV20-1 CSARDGGTYEQYF TGCAGTGCTAGAGATGGGGGGACATACGAGCAGTACTTC